This T cell receptor beta chain originates from a study of cytomegalovirus exposure and HLA in healthy donors. CDR3 length: 14 residues. V gave up 7 bases and J gave up 0 bases, with 10 bases separating them. Germline V CDR1 and CDR2: SGHTA, FQGNSA. It was with 60 Vbeta and 13 Jbeta primers that the PCR ran. Only in-frame clones appear in the TCRdb table, and some are missing; sequencing was by immunoSEQ multiplex PCR. The data contain 150,000 to 180,000 clones, approximately 80% of them singletons. Sequenced input: PBMCs. The chain employs TRBV7-2 and TRBJ1-5; possible D gene TRBD1, 5 bases. The clonotype originates from a man aged 25 to 40 in good health and CMV-seropositive. In DNA form, the CDR3 reads TGTGCCAGCAACCGGGGGGTTAGCAATCAGCCCCAGCATTTT. Amino acid sequence: CASNRGVSNQPQHF.